The clone carrying this T cell receptor beta chain showed up just a few times. The antigen is not known. The data belong to a study of CD8+ T cells in alopecia areata. With 7 bases removed from V and 5 bases from J, the gap between germline ends came to 24 bases. Germline assignment: CDR1 SGHTA and CDR2 FQGNSA. The length of the CDR3 is 16 residues. Study findings and constraints: Across lesional scalp, and particularly alopecia totalis/universalis, clonality surpassed that of normal scalp. Researchers reported that TCR sharing among patients proved less clear than in mice, possibly HLA-linked.

Sequencing used cDNA as its template, made by extracting RNA and reverse transcribing it. Some clones are missing from TCRdb's copy, which holds only in-frame ones; the method was immunoSEQ multiplex PCR. There are 90,000 to 130,000 clones in the sample; 58% occur only once, and more than 20% lies in the top ten. Sampling of alopecia areata patients yielded lesional scalp punch biopsies as well as peripheral blood. The source material was NKG2D-low CD8+ T cells sorted from blood. This receptor was taken from a human donor with alopecia areata. This sequence joins TRBV7-2 and TRBJ2-7; possibly TRBD1 for D (5 bases). CDR3 DNA: TGTGCCAGCACCGTAATAGGGGCCCTCGAATTTGACGAGCAGTACTTC. This gives the protein CASTVIGALEFDEQYF.